These 20 T cell receptor beta chains were sequenced from one sample in a study of cytomegalovirus exposure and HLA in healthy donors. PCR primers comprised 60 Vbeta and 13 Jbeta primers. Data came from immunoSEQ multiplex PCR; TCRdb stores just in-frame clones and leaves some out. This sample has roughly 100,000 clones, with approximately 64% found just once. Sequencing was carried out using PBMCs. These receptors all stem from a human donor in good health.

This clone was observed a few times. This chain joins TRBV28 and TRBJ1-5; D is unresolved. Germline lookup yields CDR1 MDHEN and CDR2 SYDVKM. The length of the CDR3 is 15 residues. Between the trimmed V and J ends, which lost 1 base and 0 bases, there was a span of 7 bases. The CDR3 region is CASSLSGNSNQPQHF. The DNA for the CDR3 is TGTGCCAGCAGTTTATCGGGGAATAGCAATCAGCCCCAGCATTTT.

CDR3 sequence (DNA): TGTGCCAGCAGCTTTGGACTAGCCTACGAGCAGTACTTC. Encoded protein: CASSFGLAYEQYF. This chain joins TRBV5-4 and TRBJ2-7; 7 bases match TRBD2. In germline, CDR1 is SGHNT, CDR2 YYREEE (reference sequence). Unmatched junction bases numbered 1, after V lost 2 bases and J lost 2 bases. The CDR3 length is 13 residues.

V usage is TRBV19 and J usage is TRBJ1-1; 8 bases agree with TRBD1. The V gene end was trimmed by 6 bases and the J gene end by 7 bases; junction bases not matched to a gene: 13. The germline gives CDR1 LNHDA, CDR2 SQIVND (reference sequence). CDR3 length equals 15 residues. In DNA, the CDR3 is TGTGCCAGTAGCCGACAGGGGTCGGTGTTGGGTGAAGCTTTCTTT. This gives the protein CASSRQGSVLGEAFF. Together with reference TRBV19 and TRBJ1-1, the CDR3 gives the full variable domain: DGGITQSPKYLFRKEGQNVTLSCEQNLNHDAMYWYRQDPGQGLRLIYYSQIVNDFQKGDIAEGYSVSREKKESFPLTVTSAQKNPTAFYLCASSRQGSVLGEAFFGQGTRLTVV.

This chain connects TRBV6-5 to TRBJ2-1; 13 nucleotides agree with TRBD2. This CDR3 has 16 residues. The germline V gene has CDR1 MNHEY and CDR2 SVGAGI. Trimming took 4 bases from V and 7 from J; bases not matched to a gene: 7. The CDR3 spells CASSFRTSGRGNEQFF. The DNA for the CDR3 is TGTGCCAGCAGTTTCCGGACTAGCGGGAGAGGAAATGAGCAGTTCTTC.

This clone appeared a few times. The V call is TRBV5-6, the J call TRBJ2-3; 7 nucleotides agree with TRBD1. CDR3 size: 15 residues. After removal of 0 bases from V and 4 bases from J, the junction contained 5 bases not matched to a gene. Germline V gene data show CDR1 as SGHDT and CDR2 as YYEEEE. CDR3 coding DNA: TGTGCCAGCAGCTTGGTGACAGGGAATGCAGATACGCAGTATTTT. Translation gives CASSLVTGNADTQYF. Supplemented by reference TRBV5-6 and TRBJ2-3, the full variable domain reads DAGVTQSPTHLIKTRGQQVTLRCSPKSGHDTVSWYQQALGQGPQFIFQYYEEEERQRGNFPDRFSGHQFPNYSSELNVNALLLGDSALYLCASSLVTGNADTQYFGPGTRLTVL.

This clone appeared a single time. V usage is TRBV27 and J usage is TRBJ1-4; a weak D match, TRBD1 (5 bases). CDR1 MNHEY and CDR2 SMNVEV come from the germline V gene (reference sequence). Trimming left V 4 bases short and J 8 bases short, with 17 bases between. This CDR3 region has 15 residues. The CDR3 nucleotides read TGTGCCAGCAGTTCCGTAGGGGCAGGCATCGAAAAACTGTTTTTT. This sequence encodes CASSSVGAGIEKLFF.

This sequence joins TRBV2 and TRBJ2-7; D is ambiguous. The CDR3 has 12 residues. V lost 6 bases and J 3 bases, leaving 9 bases between the germline ends. Germline loops: CDR1 SNHLY, CDR2 FYNNEI. CDR3 nucleotide sequence: TGTGCCAGCAGCCTAGAGAGCTACGAGCAGTACTTC. Protein sequence: CASSLESYEQYF.

This clone was detected only a few times. This chain uses TRBV28 with TRBJ1-2; tentative D call: TRBD1 (5 bases). V lost 3 bases, J lost 5 bases, and 22 bases lay in between. The CDR3 length is 17 residues. The V gene's germline CDR1 is MDHEN and CDR2 SYDVKM. The CDR3 region has the DNA TGTGCCAGCAGTTTCTTATCTGACAGATGGCGTCGGTATGGCTACACCTTC. Amino acids: CASSFLSDRWRRYGYTF.

The V gene is TRBV30, the J gene TRBJ2-2; maybe TRBD1 (5 bases). V was trimmed by 3 bases and J by 6 bases, leaving 8 bases between them. In germline, CDR1 is GTSNPN, CDR2 SVGIG (reference sequence). The CDR3 consists of 12 residues. The CDR3 DNA reads TGTGCCTGGAGAAAGACAGCCGGGGAGCTGTTTTTT. Translated: CAWRKTAGELFF.

The rearrangement links TRBV5-4 to TRBJ2-2, with 10 bases lining up with TRBD2. V was pared by 2 bases and J by 4 bases, with 5 bases of the junction left unmatched. The CDR3 sequence is 16 residues long. Per germline, CDR1 SGHNT and CDR2 YYREEE (reference sequence). The CDR3 DNA reads as TGTGCCAGCAGCTTAGCGGGAGGGCCGGGCACCGGGGAGCTGTTTTTT. This encodes CASSLAGGPGTGELFF.

This clone appeared a few times. V and J are TRBV5-4 and TRBJ2-1; 7 bases align to TRBD2. The CDR3 extends over 15 amino acids. Per germline, CDR1 SGHNT and CDR2 YYREEE (reference sequence). V was pared by 0 bases and J by 0 bases, with 0 bases of the junction left unmatched. The CDR3 DNA sequence: TGTGCCAGCAGCTTGGGGGAGGGCTCCTACAATGAGCAGTTCTTC. The encoded protein is CASSLGEGSYNEQFF.

The chain has TRBV5-6 and TRBJ2-7, with TRBD1 matching 8 bases. The trim removed 5 bases at V and 4 bases at J, leaving 8 bases unmatched. The CDR3 has 14 amino acids. Germline loops: CDR1 SGHDT, CDR2 YYEEEE. Written as DNA, the CDR3 is TGTGCCAGCAGAATCCTGGACAGGGAGTACGAGCAGTACTTC. Its protein product is CASRILDREYEQYF.

This chain links TRBV6-1 with TRBJ2-7; D is unclear. Between the trimmed V and J ends, which lost 2 bases and 6 bases, there was a span of 14 bases. The CDR3 is 14 amino acids. CDR1 and CDR2 from the germline V gene are MNHNS and SASEGT. CDR3 amino acids: CASSEILWAGEQYF. CDR3 DNA sequence: TGTGCCAGCAGTGAAATCTTGTGGGCTGGCGAGCAGTACTTC.

This clone came up a few times. This chain links TRBV5-4 with TRBJ2-7, with D perhaps TRBD2 (6 bases). V was pared by 2 bases and J by 2 bases, with 17 bases between. The CDR3 totals 16 residues. Germline loops: CDR1 SGHNT, CDR2 YYREEE (reference sequence). The CDR3 DNA is TGTGCCAGCAGCTTTCTAGTGGGGGACTCCCCCTACGAGCAGTACTTC. Translation: CASSFLVGDSPYEQYF.

The J gene is TRBJ2-6, the V gene TRBV14; D unclear. The CDR3 has 17 amino acids. Trimming removed 2 bases at V and 0 bases at J, with 11 bases between. Germline CDR1 is SGHDN and CDR2 is FVKESK. CDR3 DNA: TGTGCCAGCAGCCAATTTGGGCCAAACTCTGGGGCCAACGTCCTGACTTTC. Amino acid sequence: CASSQFGPNSGANVLTF. The full variable domain, in which reference TRBV14 and TRBJ2-6 provide the parts outside the CDR3, is EAGVTQFPSHSVIEKGQTVTLRCDPISGHDNLYWYRRVMGKEIKFLLHFVKESKQDESGMPNNRFLAERTGGTYSTLKVQPAELEDSGVYFCASSQFGPNSGANVLTFGAGSRLTVL.

This clone was seen a few times. The chain joins TRBV5-8 to TRBJ2-7; a weak D match, TRBD1 (6 bases). Germline CDR1 reads SGHTS; CDR2 reads YDEGEE. The CDR3 covers 14 residues. With 0 bases removed from V and 6 bases from J, the gap between germline ends came to 13 bases. CDR3 DNA sequence: TGTGCCAGCAGCTTGGTAGTTGGGGGCTTCGAGCAGTACTTC. This gives the protein CASSLVVGGFEQYF.

V usage is TRBV28 and J usage is TRBJ2-7; 9 bases line up with TRBD1. Germline lookup yields CDR1 MDHEN and CDR2 SYDVKM. The V and J ends lost 5 bases and 0 bases, in that order; junction bases with no gene match: 5. The CDR3 has 15 amino acids. The CDR3 here is CASSGDRESSYEQYF. CDR3 in DNA: TGTGCCAGCAGTGGGGACAGGGAAAGCTCCTACGAGCAGTACTTC. The whole variable domain, filled in from reference TRBV28 and TRBJ2-7, reads DVKVTQSSRYLVKRTGEKVFLECVQDMDHENMFWYRQDPGLGLRLIYFSYDVKMKEKGDIPEGYSVSREKKERFSLILESASTNQTSMYLCASSGDRESSYEQYFGPGTRLTVT.

V is TRBV10-1 and J is TRBJ1-1, with 7 nucleotides matching TRBD1. The CDR3 consists of 13 residues. J was trimmed by 6 bases and V by 8 bases; bases with no gene match: 9. CDR1 and CDR2 from the germline V gene are WNHNN and SYGVQD (reference sequence). The CDR3 spells CASVTGALSEAFF. The DNA of the CDR3 is TGCGCCAGCGTAACAGGGGCGTTGTCTGAAGCTTTCTTT.

This clone appeared a few times. CDR3 sequence reads: CASSVQGDRGRQPQHF. The CDR3 region has the DNA TGTGCCAGCAGTGTTCAGGGGGACAGGGGTCGTCAGCCCCAGCATTTT. The chain couples TRBV6-1 to TRBJ1-5; 10 bases line up with TRBD1. The ends lost 4 bases at V and 6 bases at J; junction bases unmatched: 9. This CDR3 comprises 16 residues. Germline V gives CDR1 MNHNS, CDR2 SASEGT.

This clone has only a few counts. V gene TRBV7-9 combines with J gene TRBJ2-1; 10 bases fit TRBD2. After removal of 3 bases from V and 9 bases from J, the junction contained 14 bases not matched to a gene. The CDR3 has 17 residues. CDR1 SEHNR and CDR2 FQNEAQ come from the germline V gene (reference sequence). In DNA form, the CDR3 reads TGTGCCAGCAGCTTCCATTATCCTAGCGGGAGTGGATCTGAGCAGTTCTTC. It is translated as CASSFHYPSGSGSEQFF.